This T cell receptor (beta chain) was identified in a study of long-term antiretroviral therapy in people with HIV. Sequencing used immunoSEQ v3.0 at survey level. Profiling relied on immunoSEQ multiplex PCR, and the TCRdb table lists in-frame clones only, not all of them. The sample comprises some 20,000 clones, 90% of which are singletons, and roughly 9.2% rests with the top ten. The CDR3 totals 13 residues. Germline V gene sequence: CDR1 SGHAT, CDR2 FQNNGV. The V end lost 0 bases, the J end lost 14 bases, and 15 bases lay between the germline ends. This chain joins TRBV11-2 and TRBJ2-3, with D unresolved. The material sequenced was unsorted PBMCs, taken roughly 4.2 years before starting antiretroviral therapy. This sequence originates from a woman under 40 with HIV. The CDR3, as DNA: TGTGCCAGCAGCTTAGAACTTGGGCCTCGGCCGTATTTT. It yields the protein CASSLELGPRPYF.